This T cell receptor (beta chain) was sequenced during a study of T cell responses to AZD1222 COVID-19 vaccine. Study results and caveats: Breadth and depth of Spike-specific TCRs rose after two AZD1222 doses.

Comments on this clone: The antigen remains undetermined.

Generated by immunoSEQ multiplex PCR, the TCRdb table keeps only in-frame clones and is missing some. The sample has more than 70,000 clones, 90% seen once. The sample in question was peripheral blood, obtained on day 0 of AZD1222 vaccination. The source of this sequence is an adult in good health.

CDR3 bases: TGCGCCAGCAGCCAAGATGTGGGGGCCGATGGCTACACCTTC. It yields the protein CASSQDVGADGYTF. The V gene is TRBV4-1, the J gene TRBJ1-2, with D possibly being TRBD1 (6 bases). Germline CDR1 is MGHRA and CDR2 is YSYEKL. V shed 0 bases and J shed 6 bases, with 11 bases lying between them. This CDR3 region has 14 residues.